This T cell receptor beta chain was retrieved from a study of shared clonotypes between healthy human individuals. Across the whole study: Used for every donor were three CD4 naive, three CD4 memory, two CD8 naive and one CD8 memory plate. Study-wide results and caveats: In general, naive subsets displayed greater estimated richness than memory subsets did. With several donors compared, 4.5% to 6.5% of naive CD4 clonotypes were shared.

Investigators spread the genomic DNA of each subset evenly over several immunoSEQ plates. Libraries were prepared by immunoSEQ multiplex PCR; TCRdb keeps only in-frame clonotypes and omits some of them. The sample includes about 1,500,000 clones, more than 95% of them seen just once. Germline CDR1 SGHRS, CDR2 YFSETQ. V was cut by 4 bases and J by 0 bases, with 16 bases left in between. There are 16 residues in the CDR3. About this clone itself: Its specificity is not known.

This TCR derives from a man in his thirties or forties in good health. The chain couples TRBV5-1 to TRBJ1-2, with D possibly being TRBD1 (6 bases). Sequencing input: naive CD4+ T cells sorted from blood. As for subset: CD45RA+ positively selected. The CDR3 is CASSLNRDTANYGYTF. The CDR3 DNA sequence: TGCGCCAGCAGCCTCAACCGGGACACGGCTAACTATGGCTACACCTTC.